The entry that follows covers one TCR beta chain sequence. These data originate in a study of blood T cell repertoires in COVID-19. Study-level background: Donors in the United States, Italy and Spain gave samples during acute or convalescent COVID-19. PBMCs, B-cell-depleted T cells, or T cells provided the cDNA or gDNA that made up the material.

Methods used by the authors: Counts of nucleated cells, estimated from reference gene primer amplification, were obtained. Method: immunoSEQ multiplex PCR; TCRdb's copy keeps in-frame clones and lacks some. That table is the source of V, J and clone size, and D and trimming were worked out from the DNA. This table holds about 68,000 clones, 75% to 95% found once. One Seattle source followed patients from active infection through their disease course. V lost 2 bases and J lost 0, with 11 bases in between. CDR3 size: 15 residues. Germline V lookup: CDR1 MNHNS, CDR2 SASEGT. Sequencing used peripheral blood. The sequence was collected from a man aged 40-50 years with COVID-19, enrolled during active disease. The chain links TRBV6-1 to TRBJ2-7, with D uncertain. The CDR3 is CASSELPVSSYEQYF. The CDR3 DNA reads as TGTGCCAGCAGTGAACTGCCCGTCAGCTCCTACGAGCAGTACTTC.